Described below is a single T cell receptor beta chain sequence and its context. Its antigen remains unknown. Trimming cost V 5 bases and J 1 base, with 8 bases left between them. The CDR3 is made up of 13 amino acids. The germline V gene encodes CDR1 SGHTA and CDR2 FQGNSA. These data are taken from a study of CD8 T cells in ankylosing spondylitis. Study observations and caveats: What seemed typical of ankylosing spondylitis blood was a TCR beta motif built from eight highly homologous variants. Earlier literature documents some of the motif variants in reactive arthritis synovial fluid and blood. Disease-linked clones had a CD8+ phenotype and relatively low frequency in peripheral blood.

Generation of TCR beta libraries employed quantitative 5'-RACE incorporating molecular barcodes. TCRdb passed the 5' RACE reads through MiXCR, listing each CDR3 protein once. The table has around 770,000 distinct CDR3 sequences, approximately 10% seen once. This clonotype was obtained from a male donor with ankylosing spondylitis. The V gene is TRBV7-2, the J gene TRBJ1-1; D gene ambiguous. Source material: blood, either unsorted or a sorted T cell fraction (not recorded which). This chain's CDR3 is CASSPHKNTEAFF. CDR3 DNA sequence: TGTGCCAGCAGCCCCCACAAGAACACTGAAGCTTTCTTT.